A single sample is the source of the 5 T cell receptor beta chains below, sequenced in a study of blood T cell repertoires in COVID-19. TCRdb's copy holds only in-frame clones and misses some; the assay was immunoSEQ multiplex PCR. The repertoire consists of some 180,000 clones, with around nine tenths occurring once and the leading ten covering approximately 2.1%. The sequencing sample was made of peripheral blood. Every receptor here comes from a man aged 50 to 60 who had recovered from COVID-19.

The J gene is TRBJ1-5, the V gene TRBV7-2; 7 positions match TRBD1. CDR1 and CDR2 (germline): SGHTA, FQGNSA. The CDR3 is 17 residues long. V shed 0 bases, J shed 0 bases, and the junction held 5 bases outside the gene matches. The CDR3 coding sequence is TGTGCCAGCAGCTTAGCAGGGACAGTCCATAGCAATCAGCCCCAGCATTTT. Amino acids: CASSLAGTVHSNQPQHF.

The chain joins TRBV9 to TRBJ2-7, with D tentatively TRBD2 (6 bases). The CDR3 spans 14 residues. Between the trimmed V and J ends, which lost 0 bases and 2 bases, there was a span of 9 bases. From germline, CDR1 is SGDLS and CDR2 YYNGEE. CDR3 DNA: TGTGCCAGCAGCGTAGGCGGGGACCCCTACGAGCAGTACTTC. Its protein product is CASSVGGDPYEQYF. The full variable domain, rest sourced from reference TRBV9 and TRBJ2-7, is DSGVTQTPKHLITATGQRVTLRCSPRSGDLSVYWYQQSLDQGLQFLIQYYNGEERAKGNILERFSAQQFPDLHSELNLSSLELGDSALYFCASSVGGDPYEQYFGPGTRLTVT.

The chain recombines TRBV5-1 with TRBJ2-7, with 9 bases matching TRBD1. Germline V lookup: CDR1 SGHRS, CDR2 YFSETQ. J lost 8 bases, V lost 0 bases, and 15 bases had no gene match. The CDR3 contains 17 residues. CDR3 region: CASSLDPPGQGPDKQYF. In DNA form, the CDR3 reads TGCGCCAGCAGCTTGGATCCTCCGGGACAGGGTCCCGACAAGCAGTACTTC.

The chain carries TRBV7-8 and TRBJ2-7, with 16 bases lining up with TRBD2. The length of the CDR3 is 16 residues. Germline V CDR1 and CDR2: SGHVS, FQNEAQ. With 8 bases clipped from V and 2 bases from J, the junction kept 6 bases outside the gene matches. The CDR3: CASETGLAGGPYEQYF. As DNA, the CDR3 is TGTGCCAGCGAAACGGGACTAGCGGGGGGGCCCTACGAGCAGTACTTC.

This chain links TRBV2 with TRBJ2-7; TRBD2 matches at 7 bases. Germline CDR1 SNHLY, CDR2 FYNNEI. The CDR3 is 13 amino acids. Trimming took 4 bases from V and 1 from J; bases not matched to a gene: 1. This CDR3 reads CASSAGRSYEQYF. CDR3 in DNA: TGTGCCAGCAGTGCCGGGAGGTCCTACGAGCAGTACTTC.